The T cell receptor beta chain under discussion was sequenced for a study of beta chain features in type 1 diabetes. CDR3 length: 14 amino acids. Trimming removed 4 bases from V and 8 bases from J, with 14 bases in between. In germline, CDR1 is LGHNA, CDR2 YSLEER. This clone was picked up many times. No antigen is known for it. Sequencing targeted expressed TCRB transcripts, as all isolated RNA had been reverse transcribed. The data were produced by immunoSEQ multiplex PCR, yet TCRdb's version contains in-frame clones alone and is incomplete. The table records hundreds of thousands of clones, less than 20% of them present only once. Broader study findings: Significant though moderate, a shortening of TCRB CDR3s appeared in all four CD4+ subsets of Type 1 diabetes patients.

The V and J genes are TRBV4-3 and TRBJ1-4, with D uncertain. Specimen: naive CD4+ T cells from blood. The TCR originated in a man between 18 and 35 years old in good health. CDR3 sequence (DNA): TGCGCCAGCAGCCCCGCCCCTGCCAAGGAAAAACTGTTTTTT. Amino acids: CASSPAPAKEKLFF.